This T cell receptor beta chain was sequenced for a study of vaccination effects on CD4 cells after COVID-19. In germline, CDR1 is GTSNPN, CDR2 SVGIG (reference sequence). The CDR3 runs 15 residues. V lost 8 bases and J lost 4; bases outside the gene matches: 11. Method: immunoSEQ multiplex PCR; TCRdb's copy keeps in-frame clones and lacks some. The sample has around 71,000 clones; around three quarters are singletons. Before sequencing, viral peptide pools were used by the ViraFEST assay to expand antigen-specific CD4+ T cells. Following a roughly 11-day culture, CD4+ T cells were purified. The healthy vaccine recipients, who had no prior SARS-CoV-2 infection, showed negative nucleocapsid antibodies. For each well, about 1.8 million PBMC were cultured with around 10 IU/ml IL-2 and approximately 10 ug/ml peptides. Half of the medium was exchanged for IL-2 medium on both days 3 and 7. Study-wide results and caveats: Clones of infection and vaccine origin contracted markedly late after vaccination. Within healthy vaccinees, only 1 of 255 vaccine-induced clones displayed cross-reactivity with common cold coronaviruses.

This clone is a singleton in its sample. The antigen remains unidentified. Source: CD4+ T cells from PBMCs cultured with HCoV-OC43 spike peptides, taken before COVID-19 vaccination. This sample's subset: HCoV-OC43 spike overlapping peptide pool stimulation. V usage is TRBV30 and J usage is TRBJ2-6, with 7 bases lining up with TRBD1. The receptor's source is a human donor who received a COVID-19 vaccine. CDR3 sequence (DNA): TGTGCCCGGGACAGAACGTCGGGCGGGGCCAACGTCCTGACTTTC. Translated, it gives CARDRTSGGANVLTF.